Shown below are 18 T cell receptor beta chains from a single sample sequenced in a study of CD8+CD57+ T cells in acquired aplastic anemia. TCR beta VDJ and CDR3 profiles were obtained from a genomic DNA template. Each CDR3 protein gets one entry after TCRdb re-called the reads with MiXCR. The sample includes roughly 420,000 distinct CDR3 sequences, 55% to 75% seen only once; the top ten take 3% to 4.5%. The sample comprised sorted CD4+, CD8+, or CD8+CD57+ T cells (not recorded which) from PBMCs. The receptors here all came from a human donor in good health, serving as a control.

The V call is TRBV12-3 or TRBV12-4, the J call TRBJ1-1, with unresolved D. The V end was cut by 2 bases, the J end by 8 bases, with 12 bases between. There are 13 residues in the CDR3. The CDR3 sequence: CASSLMRRSEAFF. In DNA, the CDR3 is TGTGCCAGCAGTTTAATGAGACGAAGCGAAGCTTTCTTT.

This chain's CDR3 is CASSYYISSASKNRDRFAEDTQYF. In DNA, the CDR3 is TGTGCCAGCAGCTACTACATCAGCAGTGCTAGTAAAAACCGGGACCGGTTTGCTGAAGATACGCAGTATTTT. The chain carries TRBV12-3 or TRBV12-4 and TRBJ2-3; D may match TRBD1 or TRBD2 (5 bases each). V lost 6 bases, J lost 5 bases, and 45 bases lay in between. The CDR3 loop spans 24 amino acids.

In the case of this clonotype: Lacking the conserved final phenylalanine or tryptophan, this CDR3 likely reflects a read error. The J gene is TRBJ1-2, the V gene TRBV6-1; D not certain. V lost 11 bases and J 6 bases, leaving 16 bases between the germline ends. The CDR3 has 12 amino acids. Germline CDR1 reads MNHNS; CDR2 reads SASEGT. The CDR3 loop is CAVSERVHGYTY. CDR3 nucleotide sequence: TGTGCCGTCAGTGAACGAGTCCATGGCTACACCTAC.

There are many counts of this clonotype. This chain uses TRBV10-3 with TRBJ1-3; D gene unclear. Germline V lookup: CDR1 ENHRY, CDR2 SYGVKD. Trimming cost V 3 bases and J 4 bases, with 10 bases left between them. The CDR3 loop spans 14 amino acids. DNA of the CDR3: TGTGCCATCAGTGATACCTCTTTCGGAAACACCATATATTTT. Its translation: CAISDTSFGNTIYF.

V is TRBV5-1 and J is TRBJ2-7; unclear D gene. The CDR3 sequence is 14 residues long. Germline values: CDR1 SGHRS, CDR2 YFSETQ. Trimming pared 4 bases from V and 3 bases from J, leaving 14 bases between. The CDR3 loop reads CASSVRAGCYEQYF. CDR3 in DNA: TGCGCCAGCAGCGTTAGAGCAGGCTGCTACGAGCAGTACTTC.

V usage is TRBV20-1 and J usage is TRBJ1-2; D not certain. This CDR3 has 12 residues. Trimming left V 5 bases short and J 12 bases short, with 19 bases between. Germline V gives CDR1 DFQATT, CDR2 SNEGSKA (reference sequence). CDR3 sequence reads: CSALRGTLKHTF. CDR3 DNA: TGCAGTGCTTTACGGGGAACACTGAAGCACACCTTC.

This chain links TRBV19 with TRBJ1-2, with D uncertain. Germline-derived CDR1 and CDR2 are LNHDA and SQIVND (reference sequence). This CDR3 is built from 12 residues. The ends were cut back, 5 bases at V and 7 bases at J, with 11 bases in the middle. CDR3 residues: CASSLGSLGYTF. The CDR3 DNA sequence: TGTGCCAGTAGTCTTGGGAGCCTTGGCTACACCTTC.

This clonotype was observed many times. The chain combines TRBV4-3 with TRBJ1-5, with TRBD1 identical over 7 bases. Trimming removed 1 base from V and 0 bases from J; junction bases left unmatched: 6. From germline, CDR1 is LGHNA and CDR2 YSLEER. The CDR3 totals 17 residues. DNA for the CDR3: TGCGCCAGCAGCCAAGGGGACAGCGGCCATAGCAATCAGCCCCAGCATTTT. Protein product: CASSQGDSGHSNQPQHF.

The chain recombines TRBV29-1 with TRBJ1-2; 9 nucleotides align to TRBD1. J was trimmed by 5 bases and V by 7 bases; bases with no gene match: 2. This CDR3 contains 11 residues. Per the germline V gene, CDR1 is SQVTM and CDR2 is ANQGSEA. CDR3 in DNA: TGCAGCGGGGGGACAGGGTATGGCTACACCTTC. Protein product: CSGGTGYGYTF.

The chain couples TRBV14 to TRBJ2-7; 8 positions agree with TRBD1. J was trimmed by 10 bases and V by 5 bases; bases with no gene match: 16. Germline V gives CDR1 SGHDN, CDR2 FVKESK. The length of the CDR3 is 15 residues. This chain's CDR3 is CASSTGQGGLWLQYF. As DNA, the CDR3 is TGTGCCAGCAGCACTGGACAGGGTGGACTATGGCTACAGTACTTC.

The chain carries TRBV19 and TRBJ2-7; D is perhaps TRBD2 (6 bases). The CDR3 covers 11 residues. With 9 bases removed from V and 9 bases from J, the gap between germline ends came to 15 bases. Germline V gene sequence: CDR1 LNHDA, CDR2 SQIVND (reference sequence). CDR3 amino acids: CASSQMRGQYF. The DNA for the CDR3 is TGTGCCAGCAGCCAAATGCGGGGGCAGTACTTC.

V and J are TRBV5-4 and TRBJ2-7, with 7 nucleotides matching TRBD2. The trim removed 7 bases at V and 9 bases at J, leaving 16 bases unmatched. The CDR3 is made up of 14 amino acids. CDR1 and CDR2 from the germline V gene are SGHNT and YYREEE (reference sequence). This CDR3 is CASGSSREGEWQYF. CDR3 DNA sequence: TGTGCCAGCGGTTCAAGCAGGGAGGGAGAATGGCAGTACTTC.

Details on this clonotype: The conserved phenylalanine or tryptophan normally closing the CDR3 is absent here, so this likely arose from a read error. No DNA is shown, since the ends of the CDR3 on it are uncertain; the CDR3 is the one TCRdb lists. The chain links TRBV7-2 to TRBJ1-3. The CDR3 spans 13 amino acids, including both terminal residues. The V gene's germline CDR1 is SGHTA and CDR2 FQGNSA. CDR3 in amino acids: CASSPGSRYTRNT.

For this clonotype: Its ends do not fully match the called genes, so a read error is possible. V is TRBV7-6 and J is TRBJ2-7; D is unresolved. CDR3 length: 14 residues. Germline V gene data show CDR1 as SGHVS and CDR2 as FNYEAQ. The CDR3 loop reads CASSPTRMTQEPQF. Written as DNA, the CDR3 is TGTGCCAGCAGCCCCACCAGGATGACCCAAGAGCCGCAGTTC. The variable domain in full, with the rest retrieved from reference TRBV7-6 and TRBJ2-7, is GAGVSQSPRYKVTKRGQDVALRCDPISGHVSLYWYRQALGQGPEFLTYFNYEAQQDKSGLPNDRFSAERPEGSISTLTIQRTEQRDSAMYRCASSPTRMTQEPQFGPGTRLTVT.

This clonotype was detected only a few times. This chain connects TRBV7-3 to TRBJ2-5, with D perhaps TRBD1 or TRBD2 (5 bases each). The ends were cut back, 2 bases at V and 5 bases at J, with 9 bases in the middle. The CDR3 sequence is 13 residues long. The germline V gene has CDR1 SGHTA and CDR2 FQGTGA. This chain's CDR3 is CASSLARGETQYF. In nucleotides, the CDR3 is TGTGCCAGCAGCTTAGCACGGGGCGAGACCCAGTACTTC.

Points on this clonotype: The junction departs from the called germline gene at one end, perhaps through a read error. The rearrangement joins TRBV14 to TRBJ2-7; D perhaps matches TRBD2 (6 bases). The CDR3 is made up of 14 amino acids. Germline-derived CDR1 and CDR2 are SGHDN and FVKESK. The DNA for the CDR3 is TGTGCCAGCAGCGTGTTGGGACTGGTCTGGGGGACTGACTTC. It specifies CASSVLGLVWGTDF.

The rearrangement links TRBV20-1 to TRBJ2-1; 8 positions match TRBD2. This CDR3 comprises 15 residues. Germline assignment: CDR1 DFQATT and CDR2 SNEGSKA (reference sequence). Trimming cost V 6 bases and J 1 base; bases outside gene matches: 8. Here the CDR3 reads CSAPPGGGSYNEQFF. The DNA for the CDR3 is TGCAGTGCCCCGCCAGGCGGGGGGTCCTACAATGAGCAGTTCTTC.

The table lists this clonotype with a count of one. V gene TRBV7-6 combines with J gene TRBJ1-5; 10 positions agree with TRBD1. Germline CDR1 and CDR2: SGHVS and FNYEAQ. This CDR3 has 15 residues. The V segment lost 3 bases and the J segment 9 bases; nucleotides outside the gene matches: 8. CDR3 DNA sequence: TGTGCCAGCAGCTTCGGGACAGGGGATGCAGGGCCCCAGCATTTT. Protein product: CASSFGTGDAGPQHF.